The TCR beta chain described here comes from a study of blood T cell repertoires in COVID-19. TCRdb keeps only in-frame clones here, not all; method: immunoSEQ multiplex PCR. This sample has about 400,000 clones, with 85% to 90% found just once. Source material: peripheral blood. The TCR comes from a human donor in a cohort sampled during active COVID-19.

The CDR3 here is CASSIRGLGTDTQYF. As DNA, the CDR3 is TGTGCCAGTAGTATTCGAGGGTTAGGTACAGATACGCAGTATTTT. This sequence joins TRBV19 and TRBJ2-3; tentative D call: TRBD2 (5 bases). Deletions cut 3 bases from V and 3 bases from J, with 13 bases between. The CDR3 runs to 15 residues. CDR1 is LNHDA and CDR2 is SQIVND in the germline V gene (reference sequence).